This entry concerns a single T cell receptor beta chain. The antigen is unknown. The V gene lost 4 bases and the J gene lost 7 bases, with 10 bases spanning the gap. The CDR3 has 11 residues. Germline-derived CDR1 and CDR2 are GTSNPN and SVGIG (reference sequence). Reverse transcription of extracted RNA yielded cDNA, which provided the sequencing template. Sequenced by immunoSEQ multiplex PCR; TCRdb stores in-frame clones only, minus some. The sample includes around 140,000 clones, under 60% of them seen just once. This entry is derived from a study of CD8+ T cells in alopecia areata. Study-level results: Normal-skin resident alphabeta T cells also appear among scalp sample sequences. For lesional scalp, especially alopecia totalis/universalis, clonality was higher than in normal scalp.

The sequencing here drew on CD4+ T cells sorted from blood, taken at week 0. This rearrangement joins TRBV30 to TRBJ1-2; D remains unclear. The sequence came from a human donor with alopecia areata. The CDR3 bases are TGTGCCTGGACCTCTCTGGGTGGCTACACCTTC. Its translation: CAWTSLGGYTF.